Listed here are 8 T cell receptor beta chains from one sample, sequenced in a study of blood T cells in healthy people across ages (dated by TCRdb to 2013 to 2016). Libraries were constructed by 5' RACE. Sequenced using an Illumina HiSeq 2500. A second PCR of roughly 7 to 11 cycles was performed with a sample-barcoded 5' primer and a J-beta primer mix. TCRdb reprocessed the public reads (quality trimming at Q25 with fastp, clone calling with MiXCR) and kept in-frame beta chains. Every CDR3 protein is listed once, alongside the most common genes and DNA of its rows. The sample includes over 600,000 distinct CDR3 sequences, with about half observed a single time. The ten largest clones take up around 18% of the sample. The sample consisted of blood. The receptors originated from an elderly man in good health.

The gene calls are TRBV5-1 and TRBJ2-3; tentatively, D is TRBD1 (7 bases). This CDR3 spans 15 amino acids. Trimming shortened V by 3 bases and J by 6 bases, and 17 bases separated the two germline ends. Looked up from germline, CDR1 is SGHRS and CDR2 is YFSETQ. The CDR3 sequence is CASSSRGRFVDTQYF. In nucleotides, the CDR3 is TGCGCCAGCAGCTCCAGGGGGAGGTTCGTGGATACGCAGTATTTT. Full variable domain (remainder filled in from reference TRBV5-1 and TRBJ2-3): KAGVTQTPRYLIKTRGQQVTLSCSPISGHRSVSWYQQTPGQGLQFLFEYFSETQRNKGNFPGRFSGRQFSNSRSEMNVSTLELGDSALYLCASSSRGRFVDTQYFGPGTRLTVL.

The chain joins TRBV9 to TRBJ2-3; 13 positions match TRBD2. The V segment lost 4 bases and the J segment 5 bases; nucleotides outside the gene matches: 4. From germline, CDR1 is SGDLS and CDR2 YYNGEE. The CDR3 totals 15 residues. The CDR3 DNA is TGTGCCAGCAGCTGGACTAGCGGGAGTGTAGATACGCAGTATTTT. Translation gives CASSWTSGSVDTQYF.

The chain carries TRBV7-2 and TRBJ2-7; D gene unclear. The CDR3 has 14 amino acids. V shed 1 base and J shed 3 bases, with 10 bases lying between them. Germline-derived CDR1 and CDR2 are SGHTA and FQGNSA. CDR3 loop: CASSLVASLYEQYF. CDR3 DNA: TGTGCCAGCAGCTTAGTCGCTAGTCTCTACGAGCAGTACTTC.

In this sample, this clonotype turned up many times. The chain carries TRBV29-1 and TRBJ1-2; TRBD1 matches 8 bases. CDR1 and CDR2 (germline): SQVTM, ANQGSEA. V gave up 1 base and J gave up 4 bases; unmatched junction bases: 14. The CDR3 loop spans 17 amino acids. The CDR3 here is CSVEGRGSTGDPYGYTF. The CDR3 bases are TGCAGCGTTGAAGGGAGGGGCTCGACAGGGGACCCCTATGGCTACACCTTC.

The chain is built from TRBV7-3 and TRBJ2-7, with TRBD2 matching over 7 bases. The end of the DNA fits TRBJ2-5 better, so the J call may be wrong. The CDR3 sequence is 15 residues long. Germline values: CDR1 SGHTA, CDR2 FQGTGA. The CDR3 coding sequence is TGTGCCAGCAGCCGTACTGTGGGAGGGTGGGAGACCCAGTACTTC. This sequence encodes CASSRTVGGWETQYF.

The CDR3 region is CSAKAPPASSEQYF. Here the CDR3 DNA reads TGCAGTGCTAAAGCCCCGCCGGCCTCCAGCGAGCAGTACTTC. The chain recombines TRBV20-1 with TRBJ2-7; D is ambiguous. This CDR3 region has 14 residues. Trimming took 4 bases from V and 6 from J, leaving 19 bases between them. Germline V gene lookup returns CDR1 DFQATT and CDR2 SNEGSKA (reference sequence).

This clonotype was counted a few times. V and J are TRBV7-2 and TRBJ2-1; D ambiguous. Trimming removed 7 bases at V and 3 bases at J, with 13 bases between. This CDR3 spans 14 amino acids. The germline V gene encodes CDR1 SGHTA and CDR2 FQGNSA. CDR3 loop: CASTLASFYNEQFF. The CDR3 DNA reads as TGTGCCAGCACCCTGGCTAGTTTCTACAATGAGCAGTTCTTC.

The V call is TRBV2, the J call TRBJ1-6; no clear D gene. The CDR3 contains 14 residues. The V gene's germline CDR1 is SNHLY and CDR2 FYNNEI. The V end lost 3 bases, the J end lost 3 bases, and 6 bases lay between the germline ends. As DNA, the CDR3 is TGTGCCAGCAGTGATCAGGTCTATAATTCACCCCTCCACTTT. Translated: CASSDQVYNSPLHF.